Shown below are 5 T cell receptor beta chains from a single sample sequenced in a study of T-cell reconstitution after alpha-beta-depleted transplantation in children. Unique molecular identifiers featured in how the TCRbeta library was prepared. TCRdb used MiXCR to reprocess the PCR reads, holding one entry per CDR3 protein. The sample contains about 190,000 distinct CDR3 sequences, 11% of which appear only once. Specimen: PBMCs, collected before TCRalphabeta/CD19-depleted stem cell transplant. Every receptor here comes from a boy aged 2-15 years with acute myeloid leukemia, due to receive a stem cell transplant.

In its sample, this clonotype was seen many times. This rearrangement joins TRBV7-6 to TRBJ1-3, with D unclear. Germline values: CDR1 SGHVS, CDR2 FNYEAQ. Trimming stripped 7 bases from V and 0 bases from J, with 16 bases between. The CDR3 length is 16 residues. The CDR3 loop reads CASILPIGLSGNTIYF. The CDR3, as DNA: TGTGCCAGCATTTTACCAATAGGGCTCTCTGGAAACACCATATATTTT.

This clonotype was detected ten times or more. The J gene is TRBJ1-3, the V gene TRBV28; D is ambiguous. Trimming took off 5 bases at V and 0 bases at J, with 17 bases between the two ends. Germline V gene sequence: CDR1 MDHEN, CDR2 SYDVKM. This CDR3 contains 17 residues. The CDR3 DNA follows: TGTGCCAGCAGTCCTCGTGGAGGAACCAGCTCTGGAAACACCATATATTTT. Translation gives CASSPRGGTSSGNTIYF. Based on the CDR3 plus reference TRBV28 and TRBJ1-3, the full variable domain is DVKVTQSSRYLVKRTGEKVFLECVQDMDHENMFWYRQDPGLGLRLIYFSYDVKMKEKGDIPEGYSVSREKKERFSLILESASTNQTSMYLCASSPRGGTSSGNTIYFGEGSWLTVV.

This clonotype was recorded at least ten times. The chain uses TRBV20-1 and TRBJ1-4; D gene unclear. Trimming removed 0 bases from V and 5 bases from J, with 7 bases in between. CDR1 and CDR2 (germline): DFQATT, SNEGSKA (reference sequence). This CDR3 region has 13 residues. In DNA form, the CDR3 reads TGCAGTGCTAGAGATTTCACGAATGAAAAACTGTTTTTT. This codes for CSARDFTNEKLFF.

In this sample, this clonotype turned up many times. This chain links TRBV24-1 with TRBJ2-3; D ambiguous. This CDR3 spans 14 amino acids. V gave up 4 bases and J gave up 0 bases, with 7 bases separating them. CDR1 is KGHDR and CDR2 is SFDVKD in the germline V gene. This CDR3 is CATSDPASTDTQYF. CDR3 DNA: TGTGCCACCAGTGACCCTGCTAGCACAGATACGCAGTATTTT.

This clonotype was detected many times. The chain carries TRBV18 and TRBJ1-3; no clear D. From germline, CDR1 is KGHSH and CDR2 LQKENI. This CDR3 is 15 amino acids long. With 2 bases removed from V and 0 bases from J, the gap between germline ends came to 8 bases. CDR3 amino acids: CASSPFENSGNTIYF. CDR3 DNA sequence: TGTGCCAGCTCACCATTCGAGAACTCTGGAAACACCATATATTTT.